The subject of this entry is one TCR beta chain. Its antigen remains unidentified. Generated by immunoSEQ multiplex PCR, the TCRdb table keeps only in-frame clones and is missing some. This table has about 2,900 clones, around a quarter appearing once. Sequencing of dividing CFSE-low cells from the MLR defined alloreactive TCRbeta sequences. These data belong to a study of T cell clones after liver transplantation. Looking at the study overall: Immunosuppression withdrawal was tried within 2 years after liver transplantation in this trial. Standard immunosuppression, with no induction, continued until 12-24 months after transplant.

Trimming took 0 bases from V and 5 from J; bases not matched to a gene: 9. Germline V CDR1 and CDR2: SGDLS, YYNGEE. The CDR3 runs to 16 residues. The material sequenced was CD4+ T cells from PBMCs cultured with third-party cells. This clonotype was sampled from a human patient who received a liver transplant. Some T cells may be the graft donor's. This chain connects TRBV9 to TRBJ2-3; 7 bases line up with TRBD2. The CDR3 loop reads CASSVVAASGGDTQYF. The CDR3 nucleotides read TGTGCCAGCAGCGTAGTGGCAGCTAGCGGCGGAGATACGCAGTATTTT.